This T cell receptor (beta chain) derives from a study of regulatory T cells in long-lasting Graves disease. Time point denoted: newly diagnosed GD, antithyroid drugs for less than 3 months. TCR sequences were obtained from RNA taken from PBMCs. The CDR3 runs to 14 residues. Trimming left V 6 bases short and J 4 bases short, with 12 bases between. Germline CDR1 SNHLY, CDR2 FYNNEI. In building TCR beta libraries, iRepertoire HTBI primers were used together with Arm-PCR of CDR3 regions. In TCRdb, the multiplex PCR reads were re-called with MiXCR into one record per CDR3 protein. The table shows about 350,000 distinct CDR3 sequences, with roughly a sixth occurring only once. These same data were also listed under a study on T cells in Graves' hyperthyroidism and ophthalmopathy. As reported in that work: A model of 13 V-J pairs discriminated ophthalmopathy from stable hyperthyroidism. For ophthalmopathy, model prediction preceded onset by a median 6.5 months.

This TCR came from a man between 35 and 55 years old with Graves disease. Sample: peripheral blood mononuclear cells (PBMCs), taken at new diagnosis, from a patient treated with antithyroid drugs. The chain is built from TRBV2 and TRBJ1-4; D might be TRBD1 (5 bases). This chain's CDR3 is CASREGLINEKLFF. The CDR3 DNA is TGTGCCAGCAGGGAGGGACTAATTAATGAAAAACTGTTTTTT.